Below, 21 T cell receptor beta chains from the same sample are listed, as sequenced in a study of graft-versus-host responses after intestinal transplantation. Sequenced by immunoSEQ multiplex PCR; TCRdb stores in-frame clones only, minus some. The table shows some 140,000 clones, with approximately 90% occurring only once. No cognate antigen is known for these TCRs. The starting material was unstimulated CD4+ T cells sorted from spleen or lymph node cells, obtained before intestinal transplant. All receptors come from a human donor who received an intestinal transplant.

The genes are TRBV6-1 and TRBJ2-3; perhaps TRBD1 as D (6 bases). The ends were cut back, 8 bases at V and 2 bases at J, with 14 bases in the middle. The germline V gene has CDR1 MNHNS and CDR2 SASEGT. The CDR3 contains 14 residues. The CDR3 DNA sequence: TGTGCCAGCCTTGGACAGCCCTACACAGATACGCAGTATTTT. Its protein is CASLGQPYTDTQYF.

The V and J genes are TRBV7-2 and TRBJ2-3; TRBD1 matches 7 bases. Germline V gene sequence: CDR1 SGHTA, CDR2 FQGNSA. The CDR3 is 15 amino acids. V shed 5 bases and J 0 bases; nucleotides not matched to a gene: 5. The CDR3 loop reads CASSQGGPSTDTQYF. The CDR3 DNA is TGTGCCAGCAGCCAAGGGGGCCCAAGCACAGATACGCAGTATTTT. Supplemented by reference TRBV7-2 and TRBJ2-3, the full variable domain reads GAGVSQSPSNKVTEKGKDVELRCDPISGHTALYWYRQSLGQGLEFLIYFQGNSAPDKSGLPSDRFSAERTGGSVSTLTIQRTQQEDSAVYLCASSQGGPSTDTQYFGPGTRLTVL.

The chain links TRBV27 to TRBJ1-1, with D perhaps matching TRBD1 (5 bases). Trimming took off 6 bases at V and 5 bases at J, with 19 bases between the two ends. The CDR3 sequence is 15 residues long. Germline loops: CDR1 MNHEY, CDR2 SMNVEV (reference sequence). For the CDR3, the DNA is TGTGCCAGCAGCCCGATAAGGGACCCTATGACTGAAGCTTTCTTT. Amino acid sequence: CASSPIRDPMTEAFF.

The genes are TRBV11-2 and TRBJ1-3, with D unresolved. V lost 7 bases to trimming and J lost 0 bases, with 7 bases between them. The germline V gene has CDR1 SGHAT and CDR2 FQNNGV. This CDR3 has 13 amino acids. CDR3 loop: CASNRNSGNTIYF. The CDR3 DNA sequence: TGTGCCAGCAACCGGAACTCTGGAAACACCATATATTTT.

V gene TRBV5-1 combines with J gene TRBJ2-7; 10 positions agree with TRBD1. The V and J ends lost 2 bases and 6 bases, in that order; junction bases with no gene match: 11. This CDR3 comprises 16 residues. The germline V gene has CDR1 SGHRS and CDR2 YFSETQ. Written as DNA, the CDR3 is TGCGCCAGCAGCTTCAAACCCGGGACAGGGGAAGGCGAGCAGTACTTC. This codes for CASSFKPGTGEGEQYF.

The V call is TRBV9, the J call TRBJ2-5; D is possibly TRBD2 (6 bases). The CDR3 has 18 amino acids. The germline V and J ends were trimmed by 3 bases and 0 bases, with 21 bases remaining between them. From germline, CDR1 is SGDLS and CDR2 YYNGEE. The CDR3 region is CASSARGGGLWDQETQYF. The CDR3 DNA reads TGTGCCAGCAGCGCAAGAGGAGGAGGGTTGTGGGACCAAGAGACCCAGTACTTC.

V and J are TRBV5-1 and TRBJ1-6; maybe TRBD1 (6 bases). CDR3 length: 14 amino acids. Trimming took off 0 bases at V and 13 bases at J, with 14 bases between the two ends. From germline, CDR1 is SGHRS and CDR2 YFSETQ. The CDR3 reads CASSLGGLGRPLHF. The CDR3, as DNA: TGCGCCAGCAGCTTGGGGGGGCTGGGGCGGCCCCTCCACTTT.

The chain has TRBV10-1 and TRBJ2-1, with 9 bases identical to TRBD2. Germline lookup yields CDR1 WNHNN and CDR2 SYGVQD (reference sequence). The CDR3 consists of 14 residues. Germline trimming cut 6 bases from V and 4 bases from J; bases unmatched to any gene: 4. The CDR3 DNA sequence: TGCGCCAGCAGCGGCGGGGGGGTATACAATGAGCAGTTCTTC. As protein: CASSGGGVYNEQFF.

The chain uses TRBV5-4 and TRBJ2-2; 13 bases line up with TRBD2. Germline V CDR1 and CDR2: SGHNT, YYREEE (reference sequence). V lost 4 bases, J lost 4 bases, and 4 bases stayed unmatched. This CDR3 region has 16 residues. The CDR3 protein is CASSKGTSGVTGELFF. In DNA, the CDR3 is TGTGCCAGCAGCAAAGGGACTAGCGGGGTCACCGGGGAGCTGTTTTTT.

About this clone itself: One end of the junction is discordant with germline, which a read error may explain. The rearrangement uses TRBV2 and TRBJ2-1; no definite D call. Germline CDR1 is SNHLY and CDR2 is FYNNEI. The CDR3 extends over 11 amino acids. The DNA for the CDR3 is TGTGCCAGCAGTGGGGCTTCTGAGGAGTTCTTC. Translated, it gives CASSGASEEFF.

The gene calls are TRBV4-1 and TRBJ1-1; 7 bases match TRBD1. J gave up 8 bases and V 4 bases, and 7 bases lay outside the gene matches. This CDR3 comprises 13 residues. Germline V gene data show CDR1 as MGHRA and CDR2 as YSYEKL. In nucleotides, the CDR3 is TGCGCCAGCAGCCCCCCTAGGACAGGAGAAGCTTTCTTT. This translates into CASSPPRTGEAFF.

The chain is built from TRBV4-2 and TRBJ1-2; 8 bases are shared with TRBD1. Germline CDR1 and CDR2: LGHNA and YNFKEQ. The CDR3 loop spans 15 amino acids. V was clipped by 0 bases and J by 8 bases; unmatched bases: 8. The CDR3 DNA reads TGTGCCAGCAGCCAAGACCCAGGGGGCGCGGGAGGCTACACCTTC. As protein: CASSQDPGGAGGYTF.

A single count supports this clone. The rearrangement joins TRBV6-6 to TRBJ1-2; tentative D call: TRBD1 (5 bases). The CDR3 loop spans 14 amino acids. Trimming pared 10 bases from V and 5 bases from J, leaving 20 bases between. Germline values: CDR1 MNHNY, CDR2 SVGAGI (reference sequence). The CDR3, as DNA: TGTGCCACCCGCCTTGGGGGGGGAGGATATGGCTACACCTTC. Amino acid sequence: CATRLGGGGYGYTF.

V and J are TRBV5-1 and TRBJ1-6; 12 bases fit TRBD1. This CDR3 contains 16 residues. Germline values: CDR1 SGHRS, CDR2 YFSETQ. Losses at the gene ends were 0 bases for V and 9 bases for J; bases not matched to a gene: 4. The CDR3 spells CASSLGSGQGASPLHF. In DNA, the CDR3 is TGCGCCAGCAGCTTGGGCTCGGGACAGGGGGCTTCACCCCTCCACTTT. The variable domain in full, with the rest retrieved from reference TRBV5-1 and TRBJ1-6, is KAGVTQTPRYLIKTRGQQVTLSCSPISGHRSVSWYQQTPGQGLQFLFEYFSETQRNKGNFPGRFSGRQFSNSRSEMNVSTLELGDSALYLCASSLGSGQGASPLHFGNGTRLTVT.

This clone was seen once. The chain uses TRBV6-1 and TRBJ1-2, with 9 bases aligning to TRBD1. V dropped 4 bases and J dropped 7; count of bases not matched to a gene: 7. Per germline, CDR1 MNHNS and CDR2 SASEGT. This CDR3 spans 14 amino acids. In nucleotides, the CDR3 is TGTGCCAGCAGTGCCGGGACAGGGAGTTTTGGCTACACCTTC. Residues: CASSAGTGSFGYTF.

The gene calls are TRBV19 and TRBJ2-5, with 7 bases identical to TRBD1. J gave up 1 base and V 10 bases, and 6 bases lay outside the gene matches. Germline values: CDR1 LNHDA, CDR2 SQIVND (reference sequence). This CDR3 spans 13 amino acids. CDR3 nucleotide sequence: TGTGCCACCTCGGGACAGTTCCAAGAGACCCAGTACTTC. Encoded protein: CATSGQFQETQYF.

This clone was detected once. This chain connects TRBV5-4 to TRBJ2-7, with D perhaps matching TRBD2 (7 bases). Deletions cut 0 bases from V and 4 bases from J, with 11 bases between. The CDR3 extends over 14 amino acids. The germline V gene has CDR1 SGHNT and CDR2 YYREEE (reference sequence). CDR3 bases: TGTGCCAGCAGCTTGGCCGGGGGGCCGTACGAGCAGTACTTC. Translated: CASSLAGGPYEQYF.

V usage is TRBV6-5 and J usage is TRBJ1-6, with D maybe TRBD1 (6 bases). V lost 2 bases and J 7 bases, leaving 15 bases between the germline ends. The CDR3 length is 16 residues. The germline V gene encodes CDR1 MNHEY and CDR2 SVGAGI. The CDR3 DNA reads TGTGCCAGCAGTTACGGTAGGGGGGCGGACAATTCACCCCTCCACTTT. Translated: CASSYGRGADNSPLHF.

V and J are TRBV27 and TRBJ2-7; D possibly matches TRBD1 or TRBD2 (5 bases each). This CDR3 region has 15 residues. Per the germline V gene, CDR1 is MNHEY and CDR2 is SMNVEV (reference sequence). V was cut by 6 bases and J by 2 bases, with 17 bases left in between. Here the CDR3 reads CASSHRDGRPYEQYF. As DNA, the CDR3 is TGTGCCAGCAGCCATAGGGACGGCAGACCCTACGAGCAGTACTTC.

This clone was found once. This chain connects TRBV11-2 to TRBJ2-1, with D perhaps matching TRBD2 (5 bases). Germline lookup yields CDR1 SGHAT and CDR2 FQNNGV. The germline V and J ends were trimmed by 4 bases and 10 bases, with 14 bases remaining between them. CDR3 length equals 13 residues. The CDR3 DNA sequence: TGTGCCAGCAGCTCCCTCCCCGGGGAAGAGCAGTTCTTC. Amino acids: CASSSLPGEEQFF. Variable domain in full (rest from reference TRBV11-2 and TRBJ2-1): EAGVAQSPRYKIIEKRQSVAFWCNPISGHATLYWYQQILGQGPKLLIQFQNNGVVDDSQLPKDRFSAERLKGVDSTLKIQPAKLEDSAVYLCASSSLPGEEQFFGPGTRLTVL.

The V call is TRBV5-6, the J call TRBJ2-6; D is ambiguous. V was clipped by 0 bases and J by 2 bases, with 12 bases between them. This CDR3 contains 17 residues. The germline gives CDR1 SGHDT, CDR2 YYEEEE. The CDR3 DNA follows: TGTGCCAGCAGCTTGGGTGGGAACTCTCCTGGGGCCAACGTCCTGACTTTC. Translating gives CASSLGGNSPGANVLTF.